The 21 T cell receptor beta chains in this list originate from one sample, sequenced in a study of blood T cell repertoires in COVID-19. Profiling relied on immunoSEQ multiplex PCR, and the TCRdb table lists in-frame clones only, not all of them. The sample includes fewer than 250,000 clones, approximately 83% seen only once; the top ten take approximately 4.8%. Material for sequencing was PBMCs or T cells enriched from blood (not recorded which). The receptors here all came from a woman between 45 and 65 years old who had been exposed to COVID-19.

Only one count was recorded for this clone. This chain connects TRBV24-1 to TRBJ2-3; 9 bases align to TRBD2. The CDR3 spans 16 residues. Germline V gives CDR1 KGHDR, CDR2 SFDVKD. Germline trimming cut 1 base from V and 3 bases from J; bases unmatched to any gene: 4. Here the CDR3 reads CATSDLRRGGTDTQYF. CDR3 bases: TGTGCCACCAGTGATTTAAGGCGGGGGGGTACAGATACGCAGTATTTT.

The J gene is TRBJ1-2, the V gene TRBV5-4; possibly TRBD1 for D (6 bases). CDR3 length equals 15 residues. Germline CDR1 is SGHNT and CDR2 is YYREEE (reference sequence). The ends were cut back, 1 base at V and 2 bases at J, with 12 bases in the middle. CDR3 sequence: CASSLYREANYGYTF. The CDR3 DNA reads as TGTGCCAGCAGCTTGTACAGGGAAGCGAACTATGGCTACACCTTC.

The chain carries TRBV7-2 and TRBJ2-2; 8 bases match TRBD2. The germline V gene encodes CDR1 SGHTA and CDR2 FQGNSA. Trimming cost V 2 bases and J 1 base; bases outside gene matches: 6. The length of the CDR3 is 17 residues. The CDR3 loop reads CASSLRAGGRNTGELFF. Here the CDR3 DNA reads TGTGCCAGCAGCTTACGGGCGGGGGGCCGGAACACCGGGGAGCTGTTTTTT. Full variable domain (rest looked up from reference TRBV7-2 and TRBJ2-2): GAGVSQSPSNKVTEKGKDVELRCDPISGHTALYWYRQSLGQGLEFLIYFQGNSAPDKSGLPSDRFSAERTGGSVSTLTIQRTQQEDSAVYLCASSLRAGGRNTGELFFGEGSRLTVL.

Concerning this clone: A junction end diverges from the germline sequence, so it may reflect a read error. The chain couples TRBV2 to TRBJ1-4, with D hard to call. There are 11 residues in the CDR3. CDR1 and CDR2 from the germline V gene are SNHLY and FYNNEI. CDR3 in DNA: TGTGCGAGCAGCGGTTACGAAAAACTGTTTTTT. Protein sequence: CASSGYEKLFF.

The chain has TRBV5-1 and TRBJ2-7; a weak D match, TRBD1 (6 bases). Between the trimmed V and J ends, which lost 4 bases and 6 bases, there was a span of 17 bases. The germline gives CDR1 SGHRS, CDR2 YFSETQ. This CDR3 spans 14 amino acids. The CDR3 spells CASSATTGQSEQYF. The DNA of the CDR3 is TGCGCCAGCAGCGCAACGACAGGTCAGTCCGAGCAGTACTTC.

This clone was recorded a few times. The CDR3 loop is CASSLAGAYEQYF. CDR3 nucleotide sequence: TGTGCCAGCAGTTTGGCGGGGGCCTACGAGCAGTACTTC. The chain has TRBV28 and TRBJ2-7, with 7 bases matching TRBD2. The CDR3 runs 13 residues. V lost 3 bases, J lost 2 bases, and 1 base stayed unmatched. Germline V lookup: CDR1 MDHEN, CDR2 SYDVKM.

The gene calls are TRBV18 and TRBJ2-1; weak D call: TRBD2 (6 bases). The germline gives CDR1 KGHSH, CDR2 LQKENI. V was cut by 3 bases and J by 9 bases, with 18 bases left in between. This CDR3 region has 15 residues. The CDR3 DNA sequence: TGTGCCAGCTCACCCGCGGGGTTTATTCTTTCTGAGCAGTTCTTC. Its protein product is CASSPAGFILSEQFF. The complete variable domain, with remaining parts taken from reference TRBV18 and TRBJ2-1, reads NAGVMQNPRHLVRRRGQEARLRCSPMKGHSHVYWYRQLPEEGLKFMVYLQKENIIDESGMPKERFSAEFPKEGPSILRIQQVVRGDSAAYFCASSPAGFILSEQFFGPGTRLTVL.

V is TRBV6-6 and J is TRBJ2-1; tentative D call: TRBD2 (5 bases). V was trimmed by 5 bases and J by 8 bases, leaving 22 bases between them. CDR1 MNHNY and CDR2 SVGAGI come from the germline V gene (reference sequence). This CDR3 is 16 amino acids long. DNA for the CDR3: TGTGCCAGCAGTCTCCGGACTTCTCAATTTGGGGATGAGCAGTTCTTC. Protein: CASSLRTSQFGDEQFF.

The V and J genes are TRBV10-3 and TRBJ2-1, with 12 bases that match TRBD1. Germline V gene data show CDR1 as ENHRY and CDR2 as SYGVKD. This CDR3 comprises 15 residues. The V gene end was trimmed by 9 bases and the J gene end by 5 bases; junction bases not matched to a gene: 8. The CDR3 sequence is CAIRQGQGANNEQFF. The DNA of the CDR3 is TGTGCCATTCGCCAGGGACAGGGGGCCAACAATGAGCAGTTCTTC.

CDR3 DNA: TGTGCCAGCAGCCTTAGCGGGAGTACGCAGTATTTT. Amino acids: CASSLSGSTQYF. The chain uses TRBV12-3 or TRBV12-4 and TRBJ2-3; 9 bases are a match to TRBD2. The CDR3 runs to 12 residues. The trim removed 6 bases at V and 8 bases at J, leaving 3 bases unmatched.

V usage is TRBV9 and J usage is TRBJ1-3, with D possibly being TRBD1 (5 bases). Looked up from germline, CDR1 is SGDLS and CDR2 is YYNGEE. The CDR3 length is 17 residues. The germline V and J ends were trimmed by 4 bases and 2 bases, with 19 bases remaining between them. CDR3 bases: TGTGCCAGCAGCCCCCGGATTGGGGGGGAAACTGGAAACACCATATATTTT. Translated, it gives CASSPRIGGETGNTIYF.

The J gene is TRBJ2-1, the V gene TRBV2, with 9 bases matching TRBD1. Losses at the gene ends were 6 bases for V and 9 bases for J; bases not matched to a gene: 9. CDR3 size: 14 residues. Germline-derived CDR1 and CDR2 are SNHLY and FYNNEI. The CDR3 sequence: CASREWTGVAEQFF. CDR3 nucleotide sequence: TGTGCCAGCAGAGAGTGGACAGGGGTTGCTGAGCAGTTCTTC.

CDR3 DNA: TGTGCCAGCAGCTCCGGTGGGGGGTCCTACGAGCAGTACTTC. It translates to CASSSGGGSYEQYF. The gene calls are TRBV6-6 and TRBJ2-7; a weak D match, TRBD2 (6 bases). The CDR3 is 14 amino acids. The germline V and J ends were trimmed by 6 bases and 1 base, with 13 bases remaining between them. Germline assignment: CDR1 MNHNY and CDR2 SVGAGI (reference sequence).

The chain has TRBV24-1 and TRBJ2-3; perhaps TRBD2 as D (6 bases). Germline loops: CDR1 KGHDR, CDR2 SFDVKD. Trimming removed 4 bases at V and 2 bases at J, with 12 bases between. This CDR3 region has 15 residues. The DNA for the CDR3 is TGTGCCACCAGTGAGACGGGGGATACCACAGATACGCAGTATTTT. It is translated as CATSETGDTTDTQYF.

V is TRBV7-9 and J is TRBJ1-1; 11 bases map to TRBD1. The CDR3 extends over 13 amino acids. The V gene's germline CDR1 is SEHNR and CDR2 FQNEAQ (reference sequence). After removal of 5 bases from V and 10 bases from J, the junction contained 6 bases not matched to a gene. CDR3 DNA sequence: TGTGCCAGCAGCGCTGGACAGGGGGCGCGAGCTTTCTTT. Protein sequence: CASSAGQGARAFF.

The gene calls are TRBV10-2 and TRBJ1-2; no definite D call. CDR1 is WSHSY and CDR2 is SAAADI in the germline V gene. V was trimmed by 3 bases and J by 7 bases, leaving 6 bases between them. The CDR3 length is 11 residues. This CDR3 is CASSDSVGYTF. CDR3 nucleotides: TGCGCCAGCAGTGACTCCGTTGGCTACACCTTC.

The rearrangement links TRBV7-9 to TRBJ2-2; 9 bases line up with TRBD1. CDR3 length equals 16 residues. V dropped 1 base and J dropped 5; count of bases not matched to a gene: 5. In germline, CDR1 is SEHNR, CDR2 FQNEAQ (reference sequence). The CDR3 DNA reads TGTGCCAGCAGCTTAGACGGGACAGGGTCTACCGGGGAGCTGTTTTTT. Its translation: CASSLDGTGSTGELFF.

This clone appeared a few times. The gene calls are TRBV11-2 and TRBJ1-4; D gene ambiguous. CDR1 is SGHAT and CDR2 is FQNNGV in the germline V gene. This CDR3 is built from 15 residues. Trimming cost V 2 bases and J 7 bases, with 14 bases left between them. CDR3 sequence reads: CASSLNLRSSEKLFF. In DNA, the CDR3 is TGTGCCAGCAGCTTAAATTTGAGGTCAAGTGAAAAACTGTTTTTT.

The genes are TRBV5-1 and TRBJ1-4; D may be TRBD1 (5 bases). Germline V gene sequence: CDR1 SGHRS, CDR2 YFSETQ. This CDR3 has 12 residues. V lost 3 bases and J lost 7, with 7 bases in between. CDR3 nucleotide sequence: TGCGCCAGCAGCTCTCAGGGTGAAAAACTGTTTTTT. Encoded protein: CASSSQGEKLFF.

The V gene is TRBV25-1, the J gene TRBJ2-1, with 7 bases lining up with TRBD2. Looked up from germline, CDR1 is MGHDK and CDR2 is SYGVNS. The CDR3 loop spans 17 amino acids. With 6 bases clipped from V and 10 bases from J, the junction kept 21 bases outside the gene matches. The CDR3 DNA reads TGTGCCAGCAGAGGATCCAGGAGGGGAGGGCCACAATGGGAGCAGTTCTTC. Translating it yields CASRGSRRGGPQWEQFF.

The rearrangement links TRBV6-2 or TRBV6-3 to TRBJ2-3, with D maybe TRBD2 (6 bases). The CDR3 covers 19 residues. CDR1 is MNHEY and CDR2 is SVGEGT in the germline V gene. Trimming cost V 6 bases and J 0 bases, with 25 bases left between them. The CDR3 coding sequence is TGTGCCAGCAGCATGATGGCCTCTCTAGCGCGAGCGAGCACAGATACGCAGTATTTT. Protein sequence: CASSMMASLARASTDTQYF.